This T cell receptor beta chain was identified in a study of response to subunit inactivated influenza vaccine. Study-wide results and caveats: With each seasonal influenza vaccination, the authors suggested, few new T cells are recruited.

Each CDR3 protein gets one entry after TCRdb re-called the RT-PCR reads with MiXCR. Of 450,000 to 600,000 distinct CDR3 sequences in the sample, approximately 15% are singletons; the top ten hold about 3%. Details on this clonotype: Its cognate antigen is unknown.

This receptor was taken from a man aged 50 to 75 who received an inactivated influenza vaccine. The specimen comprised CD4+ T cells sorted from PBMCs, sampled about 23 months after vaccination.

DNA for the CDR3: TGTGCCAGCAGTTTCAGGACGGCTGACAATGAGCAGTTCTTC. Protein: CASSFRTADNEQFF. The V gene is TRBV12-3 or TRBV12-4, the J gene TRBJ2-1; D remains ambiguous. The CDR3 runs to 14 residues. Between the trimmed V and J ends, which lost 3 bases and 5 bases, there was a span of 11 bases.